The 17 T cell receptor beta chains presented below share a single source sample, sequenced in a study of Graves' ophthalmopathy and Graves' hyperthyroidism. The authors amplified TCR beta CDR3 regions from RNA transcripts. First-round RT-PCR employed HTBI primers, with a second-round multiplex PCR after it. MiXCR, applied by TCRdb to the multiplex PCR reads, yields one record per CDR3 protein. The table records 650,000 to 900,000 distinct CDR3 sequences, approximately 40% of them present only once. Sequences were obtained from peripheral blood. All receptors come from an adult man with Graves' ophthalmopathy.

The V gene is TRBV5-1, the J gene TRBJ1-1; D not resolved. The CDR3 is 14 amino acids. From germline, CDR1 is SGHRS and CDR2 YFSETQ. Trimming left V 4 bases short and J 5 bases short, with 15 bases between. The CDR3 reads CASSRETGRTEAFF. The CDR3, as DNA: TGCGCCAGCAGCCGAGAGACCGGGAGGACTGAAGCTTTCTTT.

V gene TRBV25-1 combines with J gene TRBJ2-7; weak D call: TRBD2 (5 bases). The CDR3 contains 13 residues. Germline CDR1 reads MGHDK; CDR2 reads SYGVNS. V lost 11 bases to trimming and J lost 9 bases, with 23 bases between them. For the CDR3, the DNA is TGTGCCGTACAAGGGCGGGCGCATGGTCCGCAGTACTTC. Translating gives CAVQGRAHGPQYF.

Ten or more counts support this clonotype. V is TRBV24-1 and J is TRBJ1-2; D is unresolved. The ends were cut back, 7 bases at V and 0 bases at J, with 14 bases in the middle. From germline, CDR1 is KGHDR and CDR2 SFDVKD. The CDR3 has 15 amino acids. CDR3 sequence: CATSSGPRSNYGYTF. In DNA, the CDR3 is TGTGCCACCAGCTCCGGTCCCAGGTCTAACTATGGCTACACCTTC.

J is TRBJ2-7 and V is TRBV5-1, with unresolved D. With 4 bases removed from V and 0 bases from J, the gap between germline ends came to 23 bases. The germline V gene encodes CDR1 SGHRS and CDR2 YFSETQ. The CDR3 is made up of 18 amino acids. CDR3 protein: CASSQDRIERHGSYEQYF. The CDR3 coding sequence is TGCGCCAGCAGCCAAGATAGGATTGAGCGTCATGGCTCCTACGAGCAGTACTTC.

This clonotype was picked up one time. V is TRBV20-1 and J is TRBJ2-5; 8 nucleotides match TRBD1. The germline gives CDR1 DFQATT, CDR2 SNEGSKA (reference sequence). The V and J ends lost 0 bases and 4 bases, in that order; junction bases with no gene match: 4. This CDR3 comprises 14 residues. The CDR3 loop is CSAREDRGGETQYF. The CDR3 nucleotides read TGCAGTGCTAGAGAAGACAGGGGAGGAGAGACCCAGTACTTC.

To note about this clonotype: The junction and the germline gene differ at one end; a read error may be behind it. The chain combines TRBV28 with TRBJ1-6; a possible D gene is TRBD1 (5 bases). Germline lookup yields CDR1 MDHEN and CDR2 SYDVKM. The CDR3 length is 14 residues. DNA for the CDR3: TGTGCCAGCAGTCACCTTGGGGCACGAAAACGACCCATCTTT. This gives the protein CASSHLGARKRPIF.

A word on this clonotype: This sequence may be a read error, since a much larger clone differs from it by one base. This chain's CDR3 is CASSRVRGYNSPPHF. The CDR3 nucleotides are TGTGCCAGCAGCCGGGTCAGGGGATATAATTCACCCCCCCACTTT. The chain uses TRBV2 and TRBJ1-6; possible D gene TRBD1, 6 bases. The CDR3 totals 15 residues. Germline V gene sequence: CDR1 SNHLY, CDR2 FYNNEI. Looking up the rest from reference TRBV2 and TRBJ1-6 gives the full variable domain: EPEVTQTPSHQVTQMGQEVILRCVPISNHLYFYWYRQILGQKVEFLVSFYNNEISEKSEIFDDQFSVERPDGSNFTLKIRSTKLEDSAMYFCASSRVRGYNSPPHFGNGTRLTVT.

Remarks on this clonotype: At one boundary the junction diverges from the germline segment, which might be a read error. The chain couples TRBV11-1 to TRBJ1-5; D remains unclear. The CDR3 is 14 residues long. Germline V gene data show CDR1 as SGHAT and CDR2 as FQDESV (reference sequence). CDR3 coding DNA: TGTGCCTGCAGCGTTTCGGACGGGAATCAGCCCCAGCATTTT. This sequence encodes CACSVSDGNQPQHF. The variable domain in full, with the rest retrieved from reference TRBV11-1 and TRBJ1-5, is EAEVAQSPRYKITEKSQAVAFWCDPISGHATLYWYRQILGQGPELLVQFQDESVVDDSQLPKDRFSAERLKGVDSTLKIQPAELGDSAMYLCACSVSDGNQPQHFGDGTRLSIL.

The chain is built from TRBV2 and TRBJ2-2; D gene uncertain. The V gene's germline CDR1 is SNHLY and CDR2 FYNNEI. The CDR3 spans 15 residues. With 0 bases removed from V and 6 bases from J, the gap between germline ends came to 11 bases. CDR3 in DNA: TGTGCCAGCAGTGAAGCGAGGACGTTCGCCGGGGAGCTGTTTTTT. Translating gives CASSEARTFAGELFF.

In this sample, this clonotype turned up a few times. One end of the junction is discordant with germline, which a read error may explain. The chain uses TRBV10-3 and TRBJ1-1; D is undetermined. Germline V gene sequence: CDR1 ENHRY, CDR2 SYGVKD. The CDR3 runs 16 residues. In DNA form, the CDR3 reads TGTGCCAGCAGTTACCCCGTTAAACATCCGAACACTGAAGCTTTCTTT. This gives the protein CASSYPVKHPNTEAFF.

The J gene is TRBJ2-5, the V gene TRBV7-9, with D perhaps TRBD2 (6 bases). V lost 1 base and J lost 5, with 11 bases in between. The CDR3 runs to 14 residues. Per the germline V gene, CDR1 is SEHNR and CDR2 is FQNEAQ (reference sequence). The CDR3 DNA is TGTGCCAGCAGCTTAGTGCGGGACGCGGAGACCCAGTACTTC. Translating it yields CASSLVRDAETQYF.

The table lists this clonotype with many counts. The chain uses TRBV7-3 and TRBJ2-7; maybe TRBD1 (5 bases). The V end lost 5 bases, the J end lost 3 bases, and 17 bases lay between the germline ends. From germline, CDR1 is SGHTA and CDR2 FQGTGA. This CDR3 has 15 amino acids. The CDR3 DNA reads as TGTGCCAGCAGCCCCGAGCCGACAGCGTACTACGAGCAGTACTTC. Residues: CASSPEPTAYYEQYF.

The sample holds a few counts of this clonotype. This sequence joins TRBV28 and TRBJ1-2, with TRBD1 matching over 9 bases. The CDR3 is made up of 13 amino acids. Germline loops: CDR1 MDHEN, CDR2 SYDVKM. The V segment lost 6 bases and the J segment 13 bases; nucleotides outside the gene matches: 12. DNA of the CDR3: TGTGCCAGCAGATACCGGGACAGGGTGGTTGGCACCTTC. Protein product: CASRYRDRVVGTF.

At least ten counts were recorded for this clonotype. The chain uses TRBV6-1 and TRBJ2-5, with no clear D. This CDR3 is 12 amino acids long. The germline V gene encodes CDR1 MNHNS and CDR2 SASEGT. With 2 bases removed from V and 13 bases from J, the gap between germline ends came to 14 bases. CDR3 residues: CASSEPHTIRYF. CDR3 coding DNA: TGTGCCAGCAGTGAACCCCACACGATCCGGTACTTC.

In the case of this clonotype: A much more abundant neighbour one base away suggests this may be a read error. The gene calls are TRBV11-2 and TRBJ2-2; D may correspond to TRBD1 or TRBD2 (5 bases each). CDR3 length equals 15 residues. Germline CDR1 is SGHAT and CDR2 is FQNNGV. The CDR3 region is CASGLEDSGTRELFF. The CDR3 DNA reads as TGTGCCAGCGGCTTAGAGGATTCAGGGACGAGGGAGCTGTTTTTT.

The chain is built from TRBV10-3 and TRBJ1-2; possible D gene TRBD1, 5 bases. V was pared by 4 bases and J by 4 bases, with 10 bases between. The germline gives CDR1 ENHRY, CDR2 SYGVKD. This CDR3 region has 13 residues. This CDR3 reads CAISAVQGYGYTF. The CDR3 DNA follows: TGTGCCATCAGTGCGGTTCAGGGCTATGGCTACACCTTC.

Concerning this clonotype: An end of the junction does not agree with germline; a read error may underlie this. This rearrangement joins TRBV7-2 to TRBJ2-7; TRBD1 matches at 8 bases. The CDR3 is made up of 15 amino acids. CDR1 is SGHTA and CDR2 is FQGNSA in the germline V gene. The CDR3 region is CASSQPQQGAYEQYF. As DNA, the CDR3 is TGCGCCAGCAGCCAACCGCAACAGGGGGCCTACGAGCAGTACTTC.